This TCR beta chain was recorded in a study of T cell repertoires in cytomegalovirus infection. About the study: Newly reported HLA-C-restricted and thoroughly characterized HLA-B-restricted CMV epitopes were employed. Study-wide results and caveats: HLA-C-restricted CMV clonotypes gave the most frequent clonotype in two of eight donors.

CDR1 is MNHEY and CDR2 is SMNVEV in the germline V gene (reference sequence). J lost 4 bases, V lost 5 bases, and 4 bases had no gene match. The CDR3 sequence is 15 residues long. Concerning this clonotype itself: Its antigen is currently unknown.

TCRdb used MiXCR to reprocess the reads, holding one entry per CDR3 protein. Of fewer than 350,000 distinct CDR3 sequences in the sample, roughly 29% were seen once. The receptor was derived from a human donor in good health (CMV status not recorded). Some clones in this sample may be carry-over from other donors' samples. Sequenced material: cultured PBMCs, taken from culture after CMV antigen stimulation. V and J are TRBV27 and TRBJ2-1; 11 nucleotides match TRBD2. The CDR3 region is CASSEVAGGYNEQFF. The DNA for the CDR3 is TGTGCCAGCAGTGAAGTAGCGGGAGGGTACAATGAGCAGTTCTTC.